These 19 T cell receptor beta chains originate from one sample sequenced in a study of cytomegalovirus exposure and HLA in healthy donors. The PCR made use of 60 Vbeta and 13 Jbeta primers. Sequenced by immunoSEQ multiplex PCR; TCRdb stores in-frame clones only, minus some. Of 100,000 to 150,000 clones in the sample, 75% to 80% were seen once. Material for sequencing was PBMCs. All receptors come from a man aged 40-49 years in good health and CMV-seronegative.

The chain links TRBV6-6 to TRBJ2-3, with D unresolved. In germline, CDR1 is MNHNY, CDR2 SVGAGI (reference sequence). This CDR3 spans 13 amino acids. The V gene lost 6 bases and the J gene lost 2 bases, with 9 bases spanning the gap. In nucleotides, the CDR3 is TGTGCCAGCAGCTCGCGTCCCACAGATACGCAGTATTTT. Translation: CASSSRPTDTQYF.

The chain carries TRBV7-3 and TRBJ2-6, with 9 bases fitting TRBD1. Germline CDR1 and CDR2: SGHTA and FQGTGA. The CDR3 totals 18 residues. V dropped 4 bases and J dropped 0; count of bases not matched to a gene: 7. The CDR3 region is CASSSTTGGGSGANVLTF. CDR3 nucleotides: TGTGCCAGCAGCTCGACTACAGGGGGCGGCTCTGGGGCCAACGTCCTGACTTTC.

There are a few counts of this clone. Written as DNA, the CDR3 is TGTGCCAGCAGCTTTGGACTCCAGAGCTCCTACGAGCAGTACTTC. Residues: CASSFGLQSSYEQYF. The rearrangement joins TRBV11-2 to TRBJ2-7; perhaps TRBD2 as D (5 bases). Trimming took 3 bases from V and 0 from J, leaving 12 bases between them. Per the germline V gene, CDR1 is SGHAT and CDR2 is FQNNGV. The CDR3 is 15 residues long.

The chain combines TRBV5-1 with TRBJ1-1; D uncertain. The germline V gene has CDR1 SGHRS and CDR2 YFSETQ. The CDR3 has 14 amino acids. Trimming cost V 5 bases and J 0 bases, with 11 bases left between them. CDR3 protein: CASSTGLLNTEAFF. The CDR3 DNA reads TGCGCCAGCAGTACCGGTCTCTTGAACACTGAAGCTTTCTTT.

The V and J genes are TRBV5-6 and TRBJ2-1, with 7 bases identical to TRBD1. The V gene's germline CDR1 is SGHDT and CDR2 YYEEEE. The CDR3 length is 16 residues. J was trimmed by 7 bases and V by 2 bases; bases with no gene match: 12. CDR3 nucleotide sequence: TGTGCCAGCAGCTTATTAGACAGGGATTTTATGAATGAGCAGTTCTTC. Amino acids: CASSLLDRDFMNEQFF.

This rearrangement joins TRBV7-2 to TRBJ2-3; 11 nucleotides match TRBD1. J gave up 1 base and V 3 bases, and 3 bases lay outside the gene matches. Germline assignment: CDR1 SGHTA and CDR2 FQGNSA. The CDR3 has 16 residues. Written as DNA, the CDR3 is TGTGCCAGCAGCTTCGGGACAGGGGGAGGCACAGATACGCAGTATTTT. Protein: CASSFGTGGGTDTQYF.

This chain uses TRBV4-3 with TRBJ1-1, with 8 bases matching TRBD1. The ends lost 0 bases at V and 2 bases at J; junction bases unmatched: 5. This CDR3 has 16 residues. Germline V gene lookup returns CDR1 LGHNA and CDR2 YSLEER. CDR3 region: CASSQDVRGRNTEAFF. CDR3 DNA: TGCGCCAGCAGCCAAGATGTCAGGGGGCGTAACACTGAAGCTTTCTTT.

The V and J genes are TRBV7-2 and TRBJ2-3; 9 bases match TRBD1. Germline-derived CDR1 and CDR2 are SGHTA and FQGNSA. The trim removed 5 bases at V and 4 bases at J, leaving 4 bases unmatched. The CDR3 consists of 14 residues. The chain's CDR3 is CASSLTGGADTQYF. The CDR3, as DNA: TGTGCCAGCAGCCTCACAGGGGGCGCAGATACGCAGTATTTT.

The CDR3 region is CASSFGSPQDGNIQYF. CDR3 in DNA: TGTGCCAGCAGCTTCGGCAGTCCCCAGGATGGGAACATTCAGTACTTC. The rearrangement links TRBV11-2 to TRBJ2-4; D gene unclear. V was trimmed by 3 bases and J by 7 bases, leaving 19 bases between them. The germline CDR1 and CDR2 sequences are SGHAT and FQNNGV. This CDR3 region has 16 residues.

The chain employs TRBV2 and TRBJ2-1; D is unclear. Germline-derived CDR1 and CDR2 are SNHLY and FYNNEI. The CDR3 is 13 residues long. The V end was cut by 2 bases, the J end by 6 bases, with 8 bases between. The CDR3 reads CASSEIQINEQFF. The CDR3 DNA reads as TGTGCCAGCAGTGAAATACAGATCAATGAGCAGTTCTTC.

This sequence joins TRBV7-2 and TRBJ1-2; D is unresolved. V was trimmed by 1 base and J by 5 bases, leaving 14 bases between them. This CDR3 is built from 15 residues. CDR1 is SGHTA, CDR2 FQGNSA, per germline. The CDR3 nucleotides are TGTGCCAGCAGCTTAGGAGGCAGCAACCATTATGGCTACACCTTC. Its translation is CASSLGGSNHYGYTF.

This clone was counted only a few times. This chain uses TRBV4-1 with TRBJ1-1; unclear D gene. The germline V gene has CDR1 MGHRA and CDR2 YSYEKL. Trimming cost V 2 bases and J 11 bases, with 24 bases left between them. This CDR3 is 16 amino acids long. DNA for the CDR3: TGCGCCAGCAGCCAACCTCACCAGACTCCTCCAGAGCGGGCTTTCTTT. As protein: CASSQPHQTPPERAFF.

This chain joins TRBV7-3 and TRBJ1-1; D is undetermined. Germline-derived CDR1 and CDR2 are SGHTA and FQGTGA. V lost 5 bases, J lost 2 bases, and 12 bases lay in between. CDR3 size: 14 residues. CDR3 region: CASSVGAPNTEAFF. CDR3 sequence (DNA): TGTGCCAGCAGCGTTGGAGCTCCCAACACTGAAGCTTTCTTT. The full variable domain, completed using reference TRBV7-3 and TRBJ1-1, is GAGVSQTPSNKVTEKGKYVELRCDPISGHTALYWYRQSLGQGPEFLIYFQGTGAADDSGLPNDRFFAVRPEGSVSTLKIQRTERGDSAVYLCASSVGAPNTEAFFGQGTRLTVV.

This chain connects TRBV10-3 to TRBJ2-3; 9 bases fit TRBD2. CDR3 length equals 18 residues. The ends lost 0 bases at V and 3 bases at J; junction bases unmatched: 10. Germline V gives CDR1 ENHRY, CDR2 SYGVKD. The CDR3 nucleotides read TGTGCCATCAGTGAGTCATTAGGCGGGGGGGCCGGAACAGATACGCAGTATTTT. Its protein is CAISESLGGGAGTDTQYF.

The table lists this clone with a few counts. The chain is built from TRBV11-2 and TRBJ2-1, with TRBD2 as a possible D gene (6 bases). This CDR3 contains 14 residues. The germline gives CDR1 SGHAT, CDR2 FQNNGV. Trimming shortened V by 5 bases and J by 7 bases, and 15 bases separated the two germline ends. For the CDR3, the DNA is TGTGCCAGCAGCCTGCCCTCGGGGGTGAATGAGCAGTTCTTC. Amino acid sequence: CASSLPSGVNEQFF.

J is TRBJ1-1 and V is TRBV19; D is possibly TRBD1 (5 bases). Germline V lookup: CDR1 LNHDA, CDR2 SQIVND (reference sequence). The CDR3 sequence is 13 residues long. The V end was cut by 8 bases, the J end by 1 base, with 11 bases between. The CDR3 DNA follows: TGTGCCAGTCCCGATAGGGGGAACACTGAAGCTTTCTTT. Protein sequence: CASPDRGNTEAFF.

The rearrangement joins TRBV4-3 to TRBJ2-6, with 9 nucleotides matching TRBD1. There are 16 residues in the CDR3. CDR1 LGHNA and CDR2 YSLEER come from the germline V gene. V trimming: 3 bases; J trimming: 0 bases; junction bases outside the gene matches: 0. The CDR3 DNA reads as TGCGCCAGCAGCCAGGACAGGGGCTCTGGGGCCAACGTCCTGACTTTC. Residues: CASSQDRGSGANVLTF.

The rearrangement links TRBV6-4 to TRBJ2-1, with D maybe TRBD2 (5 bases). Looked up from germline, CDR1 is MRHNA and CDR2 is SNTAGT. V lost 8 bases, J lost 10 bases, and 15 bases lay in between. The CDR3 has 12 residues. CDR3 residues: CASGPGSNEQFF. The CDR3 DNA follows: TGTGCCAGCGGGCCGGGAAGTAACGAGCAGTTCTTC.

On this clone itself: The junction differs from germline at one of its ends, possibly a read error. The J gene is TRBJ2-7, the V gene TRBV7-9, with D perhaps TRBD1 (6 bases). CDR3 length equals 14 residues. Germline CDR1 and CDR2: SEHNR and FQNEAQ (reference sequence). Here the CDR3 DNA reads TGTTCCAGCAGCTTAGAGACAGGAAGCTACGAGCAGTACTTC. Protein product: CSSSLETGSYEQYF.